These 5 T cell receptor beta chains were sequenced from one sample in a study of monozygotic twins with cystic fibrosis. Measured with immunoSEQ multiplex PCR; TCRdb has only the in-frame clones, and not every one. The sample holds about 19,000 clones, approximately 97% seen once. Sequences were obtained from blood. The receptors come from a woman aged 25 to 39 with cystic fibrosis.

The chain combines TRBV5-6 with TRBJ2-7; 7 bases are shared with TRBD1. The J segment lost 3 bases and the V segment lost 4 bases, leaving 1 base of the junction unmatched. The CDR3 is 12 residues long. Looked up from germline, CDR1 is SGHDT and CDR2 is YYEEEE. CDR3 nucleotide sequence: TGTGCCAGCAGCCCAGGGGGCTACGAGCAGTACTTC. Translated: CASSPGGYEQYF.

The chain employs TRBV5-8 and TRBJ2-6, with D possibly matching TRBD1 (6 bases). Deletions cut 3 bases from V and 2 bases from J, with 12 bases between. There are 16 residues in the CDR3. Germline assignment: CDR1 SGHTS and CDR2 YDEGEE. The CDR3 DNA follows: TGTGCCAGCAGCTCGGGGCAGGGGACTGGGGCCAACGTCCTGACTTTC. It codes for CASSSGQGTGANVLTF.

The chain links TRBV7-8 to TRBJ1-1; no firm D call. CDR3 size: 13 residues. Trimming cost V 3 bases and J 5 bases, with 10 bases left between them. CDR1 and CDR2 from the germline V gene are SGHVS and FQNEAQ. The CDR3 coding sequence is TGTGCCAGCAGCTTCTTTTCTGGGACTGAAGCTTTCTTT. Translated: CASSFFSGTEAFF. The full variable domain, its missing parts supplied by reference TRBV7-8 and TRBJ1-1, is GAGVSQSPRYKVAKRGQDVALRCDPISGHVSLFWYQQALGQGPEFLTYFQNEAQLDKSGLPSDRFFAERPEGSVSTLKIQRTQQEDSAVYLCASSFFSGTEAFFGQGTRLTVV.

The CDR3 nucleotides are TGTGCCAGCAGCTTTCGTTTGGGGGGCGGTGAGACCCAGTACTTC. This codes for CASSFRLGGGETQYF. This chain links TRBV7-9 with TRBJ2-5; D may match TRBD1 or TRBD2 (6 bases each). The V and J ends lost 3 bases and 5 bases respectively, with 16 bases between them. CDR3 size: 15 residues. Germline CDR1 SEHNR, CDR2 FQNEAQ (reference sequence).

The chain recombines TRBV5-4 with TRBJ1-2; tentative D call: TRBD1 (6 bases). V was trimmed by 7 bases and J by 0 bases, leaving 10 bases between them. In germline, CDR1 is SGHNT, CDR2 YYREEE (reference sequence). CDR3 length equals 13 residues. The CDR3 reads CASGDITNYGYTF. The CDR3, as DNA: TGTGCCAGCGGGGACATAACTAACTATGGCTACACCTTC.